This section outlines one TCR beta chain sequence together with its context. Treatment here: oral pan-JAK inhibitor, 5-10 mg twice daily. The source of the sample is a study of CD8+ T cells in alopecia areata. Investigators isolated RNA and reverse transcribed it into cDNA to act as the sequencing template. Repertoires were generated with immunoSEQ multiplex PCR, while TCRdb's copy carries only in-frame clones and drops some. The data hold 150,000 to 200,000 clones, with roughly 60% observed a single time. The CDR3 runs 14 residues. Germline V CDR1 and CDR2: SGHTA, FQGNSA. Trimming removed 6 bases at V and 6 bases at J, with 17 bases between.

The V and J genes are TRBV7-2 and TRBJ1-1; D might be TRBD1 (6 bases). Sample: CD4+ T cells sorted from blood, taken at week 24, from a patient treated with tofacitinib. The origin of this receptor is a human donor with alopecia areata. The CDR3 spells CASSLDRPRAEAFF. The DNA for the CDR3 is TGTGCCAGCAGTCTGGACAGACCTAGGGCTGAAGCTTTCTTT. Using reference TRBV7-2 and TRBJ1-1 for the parts outside the CDR3, the full variable domain is GAGVSQSPSNKVTEKGKDVELRCDPISGHTALYWYRQSLGQGLEFLIYFQGNSAPDKSGLPSDRFSAERTGGSVSTLTIQRTQQEDSAVYLCASSLDRPRAEAFFGQGTRLTVV.